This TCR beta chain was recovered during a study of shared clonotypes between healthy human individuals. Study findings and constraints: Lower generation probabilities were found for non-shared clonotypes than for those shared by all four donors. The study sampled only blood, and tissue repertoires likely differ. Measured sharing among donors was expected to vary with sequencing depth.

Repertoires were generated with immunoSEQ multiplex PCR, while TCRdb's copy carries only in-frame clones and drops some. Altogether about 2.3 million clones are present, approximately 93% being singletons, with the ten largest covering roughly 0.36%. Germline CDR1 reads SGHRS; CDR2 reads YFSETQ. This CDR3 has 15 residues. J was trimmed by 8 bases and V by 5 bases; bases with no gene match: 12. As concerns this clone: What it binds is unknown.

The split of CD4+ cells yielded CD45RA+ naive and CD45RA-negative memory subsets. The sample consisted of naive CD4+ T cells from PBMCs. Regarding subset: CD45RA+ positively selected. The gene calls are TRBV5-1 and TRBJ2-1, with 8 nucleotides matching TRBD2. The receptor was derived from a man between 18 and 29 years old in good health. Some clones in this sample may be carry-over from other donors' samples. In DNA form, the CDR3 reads TGCGCCAGCAGATCGCCGGGACTAGTTAGTCATGAGCAGTTCTTC. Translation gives CASRSPGLVSHEQFF.